This T cell receptor (beta chain) was sequenced in a study of blood T cell repertoires in COVID-19. This CDR3 has 15 amino acids. Per germline, CDR1 SGHTA and CDR2 FQGNSA. V was trimmed by 5 bases and J by 3 bases, leaving 13 bases between them. Sequenced by immunoSEQ multiplex PCR; TCRdb stores in-frame clones only, minus some. The sample holds approximately 82,000 clones; about 89% are singletons and the top ten take approximately 1.2%. Participant ages covered about 18 to 95 years across about two dozen US areas. The chain has TRBV7-2 and TRBJ1-4, with D possibly matching TRBD1 (6 bases). Sample: PBMCs or T cells enriched from blood (not recorded which). This sequence originates from a woman between 45 and 65 years old with acute COVID-19. Here the CDR3 reads CASSRQQGSNEKLFF. CDR3 bases: TGTGCCAGCAGCCGCCAACAGGGCTCTAATGAAAAACTGTTTTTT.